The 29 T cell receptor beta chains below were found in one sample sequenced in a study of T cell changes during pregnancy in multiple sclerosis. The method was immunoSEQ multiplex PCR; TCRdb's version includes in-frame clones alone and lacks a portion of them. Of roughly 41,000 clones in the sample, roughly 90% were seen once. Material: CD8+ T cells from peripheral blood mononuclear cells, obtained in the third trimester of pregnancy. The receptors come from a female donor with multiple sclerosis, enrolled in a pregnancy study.

The chain carries TRBV7-9 and TRBJ2-1, with 12 positions matching TRBD2. The germline V gene encodes CDR1 SEHNR and CDR2 FQNEAQ (reference sequence). V dropped 2 bases and J dropped 7; count of bases not matched to a gene: 15. The CDR3 totals 19 residues. DNA for the CDR3: TGTGCCAGCAGCTTAAGAGGTCGCCCTAGCGGGAGGGAACCGAATGAGCAGTTCTTC. Its protein is CASSLRGRPSGREPNEQFF.

This clone occurred once. The J gene is TRBJ1-4, the V gene TRBV7-9; D unclear. This CDR3 contains 14 residues. Germline values: CDR1 SEHNR, CDR2 FQNEAQ (reference sequence). V dropped 1 base and J dropped 6 bases, with 9 bases sitting between them. CDR3 DNA sequence: TGTGCCAGCAGCTTAGGTCAGGTGGATGAAAAACTGTTTTTT. Its protein is CASSLGQVDEKLFF. The full variable domain, completed using reference TRBV7-9 and TRBJ1-4, is DTGVSQNPRHKITKRGQNVTFRCDPISEHNRLYWYRQTLGQGPEFLTYFQNEAQLEKSRLLSDRFSAERPKGSFSTLEIQRTEQGDSAMYLCASSLGQVDEKLFFGSGTQLSVL.

This chain uses TRBV28 with TRBJ1-4; D is unclear. Per the germline V gene, CDR1 is MDHEN and CDR2 is SYDVKM. Trimming cost V 6 bases and J 7 bases, with 21 bases left between them. The CDR3 consists of 16 residues. The CDR3 DNA reads TGTGCCAGCAGGGATCCCTTGGGTGGGAGTTTTGAAAAACTGTTTTTT. It translates to CASRDPLGGSFEKLFF.

The chain joins TRBV4-3 to TRBJ2-7; TRBD2 agrees at 8 bases. Per germline, CDR1 LGHNA and CDR2 YSLEER. The ends lost 0 bases at V and 3 bases at J; junction bases unmatched: 4. The CDR3 consists of 15 residues. CDR3 amino acids: CASSQDRGGIYEQYF. CDR3 nucleotide sequence: TGCGCCAGCAGCCAAGATCGCGGGGGGATCTACGAGCAGTACTTC.

The chain carries TRBV7-3 and TRBJ1-1; TRBD1 is a possible D gene (6 bases). From germline, CDR1 is SGHTA and CDR2 FQGTGA. Trimming stripped 5 bases from V and 5 bases from J, with 18 bases between. The CDR3 covers 15 residues. CDR3: CASSQRGGLRTEAFF. DNA of the CDR3: TGTGCCAGCAGCCAACGGGGGGGGCTGAGGACTGAAGCTTTCTTT. Drawing the rest from reference TRBV7-3 and TRBJ1-1, the complete variable domain is GAGVSQTPSNKVTEKGKYVELRCDPISGHTALYWYRQSLGQGPEFLIYFQGTGAADDSGLPNDRFFAVRPEGSVSTLKIQRTERGDSAVYLCASSQRGGLRTEAFFGQGTRLTVV.

This chain links TRBV15 with TRBJ1-5; D ambiguous. The germline V and J ends were trimmed by 0 bases and 5 bases, with 5 bases remaining between them. The germline V gene has CDR1 LNHNV and CDR2 YYDKDF (reference sequence). This CDR3 has 13 residues. The CDR3 DNA follows: TGTGCCACCAGCAGAGATGAGGATCAGCCCCAGCATTTT. Translating gives CATSRDEDQPQHF.

The chain combines TRBV27 with TRBJ2-3; weak D call: TRBD2 (6 bases). The CDR3 sequence is 15 residues long. The V gene's germline CDR1 is MNHEY and CDR2 SMNVEV (reference sequence). The V end was cut by 3 bases, the J end by 6 bases, with 16 bases between. For the CDR3, the DNA is TGTGCCAGCAGTTTGGAAGGCGGAGGGGTGGATACGCAGTATTTT. This encodes CASSLEGGGVDTQYF.

The V and J genes are TRBV27 and TRBJ1-2; D may be TRBD1 (6 bases). The germline V gene encodes CDR1 MNHEY and CDR2 SMNVEV (reference sequence). Between the trimmed V and J ends, which lost 8 bases and 6 bases, there was a span of 22 bases. CDR3 length equals 15 residues. This CDR3 is CASRVLGQGKDGYTF. The CDR3 DNA is TGTGCCAGCCGGGTTCTCGGGCAGGGGAAGGATGGCTACACCTTC.

The chain combines TRBV27 with TRBJ1-5; D perhaps matches TRBD1 (6 bases). Germline CDR1 MNHEY, CDR2 SMNVEV (reference sequence). Deletions cut 5 bases from V and 5 bases from J, with 13 bases between. The CDR3 length is 14 residues. This chain's CDR3 is CASSKQGFDQPQHF. The CDR3, as DNA: TGTGCCAGCAGTAAACAGGGATTCGATCAGCCCCAGCATTTT.

The gene calls are TRBV7-3 and TRBJ2-2; D is perhaps TRBD2 (6 bases). Trimming shortened V by 4 bases and J by 5 bases, and 8 bases separated the two germline ends. Germline V gene data show CDR1 as SGHTA and CDR2 as FQGTGA. The CDR3 sequence is 13 residues long. Written as DNA, the CDR3 is TGTGCCAGCAGCTATGGGGGGACCGGGGAGCTGTTTTTT. Its translation: CASSYGGTGELFF.

The rearrangement joins TRBV5-8 to TRBJ1-2; 8 positions agree with TRBD1. The J segment lost 6 bases and the V segment lost 0 bases, leaving 4 bases of the junction unmatched. CDR3 size: 14 residues. Germline CDR1 SGHTS, CDR2 YDEGEE. CDR3 in DNA: TGTGCCAGCAGCTTGGAGACAGGGGCGGATGGCTACACCTTC. Protein product: CASSLETGADGYTF. Together with reference TRBV5-8 and TRBJ1-2, the CDR3 gives the full variable domain: EAGVTQSPTHLIKTRGQQATLRCSPISGHTSVYWYQQALGLGLQFLLWYDEGEERNRGNFPPRFSGRQFPNYSSELNVNALELEDSALYLCASSLETGADGYTFGSGTRLTVV.

In its sample, this clone was seen once. V is TRBV5-1 and J is TRBJ1-1; weak D call: TRBD1 (5 bases). V was clipped by 4 bases and J by 4 bases, with 11 bases between them. The CDR3 sequence is 13 residues long. Germline V gives CDR1 SGHRS, CDR2 YFSETQ. The CDR3 loop reads CASSPPGVTEAFF. CDR3 coding DNA: TGCGCCAGCAGCCCCCCGGGGGTCACTGAAGCTTTCTTT.

This clone came up a few times. The chain has TRBV7-3 and TRBJ2-1; no firm D call. Germline values: CDR1 SGHTA, CDR2 FQGTGA. V gave up 3 bases and J gave up 0 bases, with 12 bases separating them. The CDR3 is 16 residues long. The CDR3 is CASSFQTESSYNEQFF. The CDR3 nucleotides are TGTGCCAGCAGCTTTCAGACGGAGAGCTCCTACAATGAGCAGTTCTTC.

The chain recombines TRBV6-5 with TRBJ1-4; TRBD1 aligns across 7 bases. V trimming: 4 bases; J trimming: 4 bases; junction bases outside the gene matches: 9. The CDR3 is 16 residues long. CDR1 and CDR2 (germline): MNHEY, SVGAGI. CDR3 sequence reads: CASSFQRQGVNEKLFF. Written as DNA, the CDR3 is TGTGCCAGCAGTTTCCAACGACAGGGAGTTAATGAAAAACTGTTTTTT.

CDR3 sequence: CASSSVQGAEELFF. The CDR3 DNA reads TGTGCCAGCAGTTCGGTTCAGGGGGCGGAGGAACTGTTTTTT. The V and J genes are TRBV6-5 and TRBJ1-4; 8 nucleotides line up with TRBD1. The CDR3 loop spans 14 amino acids. V was pared by 4 bases and J by 12 bases, with 10 bases of the junction left unmatched. Germline loops: CDR1 MNHEY, CDR2 SVGAGI.

This chain uses TRBV9 with TRBJ1-1; 7 positions agree with TRBD1. V lost 4 bases, J lost 1 base, and 10 bases stayed unmatched. Germline V lookup: CDR1 SGDLS, CDR2 YYNGEE. The CDR3 runs to 16 residues. The CDR3 DNA reads as TGTGCCAGCAGCCCAGGGGGGATGGGGAAGAACACTGAAGCTTTCTTT. Residues: CASSPGGMGKNTEAFF.

The chain has TRBV28 and TRBJ2-1, with D possibly being TRBD1 (5 bases). Germline CDR1 is MDHEN and CDR2 is SYDVKM. Trimming stripped 3 bases from V and 0 bases from J, with 9 bases between. The CDR3 runs to 15 residues. CDR3 DNA: TGTGCCAGCAGTTTGGGGCTGAGCTCCTACAATGAGCAGTTCTTC. Amino acid sequence: CASSLGLSSYNEQFF.

This chain joins TRBV27 and TRBJ1-2, with TRBD1 matching over 7 bases. The V and J ends lost 6 bases and 4 bases, in that order; junction bases with no gene match: 5. The germline gives CDR1 MNHEY, CDR2 SMNVEV (reference sequence). CDR3 length: 13 amino acids. The CDR3 spells CASSGQAGYGYTF. CDR3 DNA sequence: TGTGCCAGCAGCGGACAGGCGGGCTATGGCTACACCTTC.

This sequence joins TRBV10-3 and TRBJ2-5; D ambiguous. This CDR3 region has 15 residues. CDR1 is ENHRY and CDR2 is SYGVKD in the germline V gene. V shed 3 bases and J shed 4 bases, with 15 bases lying between them. CDR3 sequence reads: CAISEPVEARETQYF. The CDR3 nucleotides are TGTGCCATCAGTGAACCGGTCGAAGCCCGAGAGACCCAGTACTTC.

The chain combines TRBV7-2 with TRBJ1-1; D is unresolved. This CDR3 is built from 12 residues. Germline loops: CDR1 SGHTA, CDR2 FQGNSA. V was clipped by 6 bases and J by 7 bases, with 12 bases between them. The CDR3 DNA follows: TGTGCCAGCAGATTTACCGGGGTTGAAGCTTTCTTT. It translates to CASRFTGVEAFF.

The chain uses TRBV27 and TRBJ2-2; D uncertain. Trimming removed 4 bases from V and 5 bases from J, with 8 bases in between. Germline assignment: CDR1 MNHEY and CDR2 SMNVEV (reference sequence). The CDR3 length is 13 residues. The CDR3 protein is CASSYDSTGELFF. The CDR3 DNA follows: TGTGCCAGCAGTTACGACTCTACCGGGGAGCTGTTTTTT.

The chain uses TRBV7-9 and TRBJ2-1; 9 bases map to TRBD1. The germline CDR1 and CDR2 sequences are SEHNR and FQNEAQ (reference sequence). CDR3 size: 16 residues. The V segment lost 5 bases and the J segment 3 bases; nucleotides outside the gene matches: 8. In nucleotides, the CDR3 is TGTGCCAGCAGCGTCCCGGGACAGGGTCTCTACAATGAGCAGTTCTTC. It specifies CASSVPGQGLYNEQFF.

The table lists this clone with a count of one. This chain links TRBV27 with TRBJ2-7, with 9 nucleotides matching TRBD1. Germline V gene data show CDR1 as MNHEY and CDR2 as SMNVEV (reference sequence). The CDR3 sequence is 16 residues long. J was trimmed by 3 bases and V by 6 bases; bases with no gene match: 12. CDR3: CASRSGHWDRVYEQYF. The CDR3 nucleotides are TGTGCCAGCAGATCGGGGCACTGGGACAGGGTCTACGAGCAGTACTTC.

The rearrangement uses TRBV6-6 and TRBJ2-7, with 8 bases aligning to TRBD2. Looked up from germline, CDR1 is MNHNY and CDR2 is SVGAGI (reference sequence). CDR3 length equals 14 residues. V trimming: 7 bases; J trimming: 4 bases; junction bases outside the gene matches: 9. The CDR3 DNA is TGTGCCAGCACCGAGACTAGCGAACTTTACGAGCAGTACTTC. This translates into CASTETSELYEQYF.

V and J are TRBV27 and TRBJ2-7; TRBD1 aligns across 10 bases. The CDR3 contains 14 residues. The V gene end was trimmed by 8 bases and the J gene end by 2 bases; junction bases not matched to a gene: 6. Germline CDR1 is MNHEY and CDR2 is SMNVEV (reference sequence). The CDR3 DNA is TGTGCCAGCGGGCCTGGGACAGGGGCCTACGAGCAGTACTTC. Its translation is CASGPGTGAYEQYF.

V and J are TRBV9 and TRBJ1-2, with TRBD1 identical over 8 bases. V shed 3 bases and J 7 bases; nucleotides not matched to a gene: 11. CDR1 SGDLS and CDR2 YYNGEE come from the germline V gene. The CDR3 consists of 15 residues. The CDR3 sequence is CASSEGTGNLFGYTF. CDR3 coding DNA: TGTGCCAGCAGCGAGGGGACAGGTAACCTCTTTGGCTACACCTTC.

The V and J genes are TRBV4-1 and TRBJ2-2; possible D gene TRBD1, 5 bases. This CDR3 spans 18 amino acids. Germline CDR1 MGHRA, CDR2 YSYEKL. Deletions cut 0 bases from V and 0 bases from J, with 14 bases between. Here the CDR3 reads CASSQDPQGSANTGELFF. DNA for the CDR3: TGCGCCAGCAGCCAAGATCCCCAGGGAAGCGCGAACACCGGGGAGCTGTTTTTT.

The chain couples TRBV4-2 to TRBJ2-1; D perhaps matches TRBD2 (6 bases). V was trimmed by 4 bases and J by 0 bases, leaving 13 bases between them. There are 16 residues in the CDR3. CDR1 is LGHNA, CDR2 YNFKEQ, per germline. CDR3 nucleotides: TGTGCCAGCAGCCCAGGACTACCGAGCTCCTACAATGAGCAGTTCTTC. This codes for CASSPGLPSSYNEQFF.

V gene TRBV4-3 combines with J gene TRBJ1-4; 9 bases are a match to TRBD1. This CDR3 contains 16 residues. Germline values: CDR1 LGHNA, CDR2 YSLEER. Trimming at V came to 0 bases and at J to 7 bases, leaving 6 bases not matched to a gene. In DNA, the CDR3 is TGCGCCAGCAGCCAAGAAGGTGGGACAGGGAGTGAAAAACTGTTTTTT. It specifies CASSQEGGTGSEKLFF.